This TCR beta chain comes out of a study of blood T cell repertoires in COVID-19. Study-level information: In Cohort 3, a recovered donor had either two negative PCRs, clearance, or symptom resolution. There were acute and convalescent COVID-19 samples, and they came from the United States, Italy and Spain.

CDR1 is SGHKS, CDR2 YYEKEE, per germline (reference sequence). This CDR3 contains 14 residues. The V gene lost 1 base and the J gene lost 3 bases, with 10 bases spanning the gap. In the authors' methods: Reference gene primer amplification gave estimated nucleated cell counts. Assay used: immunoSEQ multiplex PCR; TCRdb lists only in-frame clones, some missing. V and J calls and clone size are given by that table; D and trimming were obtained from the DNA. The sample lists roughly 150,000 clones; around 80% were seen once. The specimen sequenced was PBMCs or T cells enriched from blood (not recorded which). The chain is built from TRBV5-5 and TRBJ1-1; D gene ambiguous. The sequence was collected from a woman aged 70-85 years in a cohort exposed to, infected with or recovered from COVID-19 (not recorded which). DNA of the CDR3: TGTGCCAGCAGCTTGTATTGGGCAGACACTGAAGCTTTCTTT. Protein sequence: CASSLYWADTEAFF.